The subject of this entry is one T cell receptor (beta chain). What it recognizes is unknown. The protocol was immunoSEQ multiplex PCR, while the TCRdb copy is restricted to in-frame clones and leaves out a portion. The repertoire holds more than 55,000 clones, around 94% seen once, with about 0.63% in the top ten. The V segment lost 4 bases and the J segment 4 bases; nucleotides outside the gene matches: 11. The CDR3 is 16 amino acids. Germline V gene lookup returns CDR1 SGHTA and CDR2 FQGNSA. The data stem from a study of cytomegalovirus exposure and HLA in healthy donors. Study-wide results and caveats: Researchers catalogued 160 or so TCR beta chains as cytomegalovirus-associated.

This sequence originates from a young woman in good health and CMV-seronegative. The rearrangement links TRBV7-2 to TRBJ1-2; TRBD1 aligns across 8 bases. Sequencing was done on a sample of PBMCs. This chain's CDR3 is CASSSRSGQASYGYTF. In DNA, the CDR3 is TGTGCCAGCAGCTCGAGATCGGGACAGGCATCCTATGGCTACACCTTC.